This T cell receptor (beta chain) was documented in a study of cytomegalovirus exposure and HLA in healthy donors. Overall study: An analysis done earlier identified 120 million or so unique TCR beta sequences from 150 million to 200 million T cells. Study-wide findings and caveats: A later analysis reportedly found that, within productive TCRs, an Asian-associated ancestry cluster had fewer N-insertions than the mean observed across the roughly 730 donors.

Both 60 Vbeta primers and 13 Jbeta primers went into the PCR. Sequencing used immunoSEQ multiplex PCR; TCRdb keeps in-frame clones, though not all of them. Altogether under 200,000 clones are present, about 75% being singletons, with the ten largest covering roughly 7.6%. A note on this clone: The antigen remains undetermined.

V lost 7 bases and J lost 0; bases outside the gene matches: 7. The CDR3 covers 15 residues. Per germline, CDR1 SNHLY and CDR2 FYNNEI. The source material was PBMCs. This clonotype was obtained from a woman in her thirties or forties in good health and CMV-seropositive. The chain carries TRBV2 and TRBJ2-3; TRBD1 matches 7 bases. CDR3 DNA sequence: TGTGCCAGCAATGACCGGGACAGAAGCACAGATACGCAGTATTTT. Encoded protein: CASNDRDRSTDTQYF.